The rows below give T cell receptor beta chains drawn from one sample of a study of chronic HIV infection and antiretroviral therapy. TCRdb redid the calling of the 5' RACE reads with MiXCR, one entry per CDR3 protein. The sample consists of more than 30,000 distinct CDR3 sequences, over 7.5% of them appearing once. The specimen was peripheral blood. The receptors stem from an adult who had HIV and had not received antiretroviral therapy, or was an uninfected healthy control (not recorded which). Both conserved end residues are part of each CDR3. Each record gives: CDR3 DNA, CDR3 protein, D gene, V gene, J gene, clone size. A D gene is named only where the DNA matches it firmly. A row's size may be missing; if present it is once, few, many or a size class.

TGTGCCAGCTCACCACGGGGGAGGGCTGACTACGAGCAGTACTTC	CASSPRGRADYEQYF	TRBD2	TRBV18	TRBJ2-7	many
TGTGCCAGCAGCTTAGGGGGTAATTTACAGGGCTCACCCCTCCACTTT	CASSLGGNLQGSPLHF	NA	TRBV7-6	TRBJ1-6	NA
TGTGCCAGCAGCTTGGCAGGGCTCGGGGAGCTGTTTTTT	CASSLAGLGELFF	NA	TRBV5-4	TRBJ2-2	few
TGTGCCAGCAGTGCCCGGGGTGGTCAGCCCCAGCATTTT	CASSARGGQPQHF	NA	TRBV2	TRBJ1-5	many
TGTGCCAGCAGTGGTCAGAGCTCCTACGAGCAGTACTTC	CASSGQSSYEQYF	NA	TRBV6-1	TRBJ2-7	NA
TGCAGTGCCAGCAGACGGGGAAGCTCTGGAAACACCATATATTTT	CSASRRGSSGNTIYF	NA	TRBV20-1	TRBJ1-3	few
TGCAGCGTTGAAGTGGGCATCACTAACTATGGCTACACCTTC	CSVEVGITNYGYTF	NA	TRBV29-1	TRBJ1-2	many
TGTGCCAGCAGTTACAGAGACACAGATACGCAGTATTTT	CASSYRDTDTQYF	NA	TRBV6-5	TRBJ2-3	many
TGTGCCAGCAGATTCGACAATTCACCCCTCCACTTT	CASRFDNSPLHF	NA	TRBV12-3/TRBV12-4	TRBJ1-6	NA
TGTGCCAGCAGTTTCCCCGACAGAAGCTACGAGCAGTACTTC	CASSFPDRSYEQYF	NA	TRBV12-3/TRBV12-4	TRBJ2-7	NA
TGTGCCAGCAGCTTAGATAATCTTATTGTCAATGAGCAGTTCTTC	CASSLDNLIVNEQFF	NA	TRBV7-2	TRBJ2-1	many
TGTGCCAGCAGTGGGGGACAGGTCGCTCCCGGGGAGCTGTTTTTT	CASSGGQVAPGELFF	TRBD1	TRBV2	TRBJ2-2	few
TGCAGCGTTGAGGTTGGCGGGGAGCTGTTTTTT	CSVEVGGELFF	NA	TRBV29-1	TRBJ2-2	NA
TGCAGCGTGGAGGACAGGGAACCCTACGAGCAGTACTTC	CSVEDREPYEQYF	TRBD1	TRBV29-1	TRBJ2-7	many
TGTGCCAGCAGCTTAGCTGGGACAGGGATGTTCGAGCAGTACTTC	CASSLAGTGMFEQYF	TRBD1	TRBV11-1	TRBJ2-7	NA
TGTGCCAGCAGCCGATGGGGACTAGCGGGAAATGCTGGTTCGTTGGATGAGCAGTTCTTC	CASSRWGLAGNAGSLDEQFF	TRBD2	TRBV11-2	TRBJ2-1	many
TGCAGTGCTAGAGAAGGCATAAACTATGGCTACACCTTC	CSAREGINYGYTF	NA	TRBV20-1	TRBJ1-2	few
TGCAGTGCTATCCTGACAGGGGGTGGGAGCTCCTACGAGCAGTACTTC	CSAILTGGGSSYEQYF	TRBD1	TRBV20-1	TRBJ2-7	many
TGTGCCACCAGCAACAGATATAATTCACCCCTCCACTTT	CATSNRYNSPLHF	NA	TRBV15	TRBJ1-6	many
TGCGCCAGCAGCCACGGGCTAGCAAGTGAGGGTCCGCAGTATTTT	CASSHGLASEGPQYF	NA	TRBV4-3	TRBJ2-3	few
TGTGCCAGCAGTTTGGTGCAGTTCACAGATACGCAGTATTTT	CASSLVQFTDTQYF	NA	TRBV12-3/TRBV12-4	TRBJ2-3	many
TGTGCCAGCAGTGAACAGAACAGGGCGAATGGCTACACCTTC	CASSEQNRANGYTF	NA	TRBV2	TRBJ1-2	many
TGCGCCAGCAGCCAAGATTGGACTGGCCAAGAGACCCAGTACTTC	CASSQDWTGQETQYF	NA	TRBV4-3	TRBJ2-5	many
TGCGCCAGCAGCCAAGATCCACGAGGTGGTTTTGATGGGGCTTTCTTT	CASSQDPRGGFDGAFF	NA	TRBV4-1	TRBJ1-1	many
TGTGCCAGCAGCCGAGAGGCGGGAGGTTTTGAGACCCAGTACTTC	CASSREAGGFETQYF	TRBD2	TRBV7-6	TRBJ2-5	NA
TGTGCCAGCAGTGCAACTATCGAGCAGTACTTC	CASSATIEQYF	NA	TRBV25-1	TRBJ2-7	many
TGTGCCAGCAGTGAAGCCAGAGCCACTGAAGCTTTCTTT	CASSEARATEAFF	NA	TRBV6-1	TRBJ1-1	few
TGTGCCAGCAGCCATAATTACGAGCAGTACTTC	CASSHNYEQYF	NA	TRBV14	TRBJ2-7	many
TGTGCCAGCAGCTTAGCCAGAGAAGAGACCCAGTACTTC	CASSLAREETQYF	NA	TRBV7-2	TRBJ2-5	NA
TGCAGCGTTGAACGGGACGCCCAAGAGACCCAGTACTTC	CSVERDAQETQYF	NA	TRBV29-1	TRBJ2-5	many
TGTGCCAGCAGTTACGAGGGTAATAGCAATCAGCCCCAGCATTTT	CASSYEGNSNQPQHF	NA	TRBV6-2/TRBV6-3	TRBJ1-5	few
TGTGCCAGCAGCCAAGATTTCTCGACAGGGGGCAATTCACCCCTCCACTTT	CASSQDFSTGGNSPLHF	TRBD1	TRBV3-1	TRBJ1-6	many
TGTGCCAGCAGAGCGACAGATAACTATGGCTACACCTTC	CASRATDNYGYTF	NA	TRBV5-5	TRBJ1-2	many
TGTGCCAGCCGCTTCGGACAGGTCCCTAACTATGGTGGCTACACCTTC	CASRFGQVPNYGGYTF	TRBD1	TRBV6-2/TRBV6-3	TRBJ1-2	few
TGTGCCAGCAGCCAAAACAGGGAGGGAAAACTGTTTTTT	CASSQNREGKLFF	NA	TRBV3-1	TRBJ1-4	many
TGCAGCGTTTGGGGGGACAGCAGCTCCTACGAGCAGTACTTC	CSVWGDSSSYEQYF	NA	TRBV29-1	TRBJ2-7	many
TGTGCCAGCAGCCCCAAGGGTATCACCATATATTTT	CASSPKGITIYF	NA	TRBV25-1	TRBJ1-3	NA
TGTGCCAGCAGTTACTCAGGGGGCTTTGGAAACATTCAGTACTTC	CASSYSGGFGNIQYF	TRBD1	TRBV6-2/TRBV6-3	TRBJ2-4	many
TGTGCCAGCAGCTTAGAACAGCCTAATTCACCCCTCCACTTT	CASSLEQPNSPLHF	NA	TRBV7-9	TRBJ1-6	NA
TGTGCCAGCAGTCCCGAACCCAACTACGAGCAGTACTTC	CASSPEPNYEQYF	NA	TRBV6-2/TRBV6-3	TRBJ2-7	NA
TGTGCCAGCAGCAGGAATGAGCAGTTCTTC	CASSRNEQFF	NA	TRBV7-2	TRBJ2-1	few
TGTGCCACCAGCGACAGGGTTAATTCACCCCTCCACTTT	CATSDRVNSPLHF	TRBD1	TRBV15	TRBJ1-6	many
TGTGCTAGTGGTTTGGTAATTACAACCTCGGCCTACAATGAGCAGTTCTTC	CASGLVITTSAYNEQFF	NA	TRBV12-5	TRBJ2-1	many
TGCAGCGTTGATCCCCGGGACAGGGGCCTAACTGAAGCTTTCTTT	CSVDPRDRGLTEAFF	TRBD1	TRBV29-1	TRBJ1-1	NA
TGCAGTGCTAGGAGGGGGAGCTCCTACGAGCAGTACTTC	CSARRGSSYEQYF	NA	TRBV20-1	TRBJ2-7	many
TGTGCCAGCAGCAAAGGGGCTCAGCCCCAGCATTTT	CASSKGAQPQHF	NA	TRBV6-2/TRBV6-3	TRBJ1-5	NA
TGTGCCAGCAGCTCCTCCGGGAGAAATGAGCAGTTCTTC	CASSSSGRNEQFF	NA	TRBV7-9	TRBJ2-1	many
TGTGCCAGCTCACCCACAGAATCCACCGAGCAGTACTTC	CASSPTESTEQYF	NA	TRBV18	TRBJ2-7	NA
TGTGCCAGCAGCTTAGCCCCAGGGAATAATTCACCCCTCCACTTT	CASSLAPGNNSPLHF	NA	TRBV7-9	TRBJ1-6	NA
TGCGCCAGCAGGCCATGCAGGGAAGCTTTCTTT	CASRPCREAFF	NA	TRBV5-1	TRBJ1-1	many
TGCAGCGTTGAAGTCTCGGACAGGGCTGAAGCTTTCTTT	CSVEVSDRAEAFF	TRBD1	TRBV29-1	TRBJ1-1	few
TGCAGCGTTGAAGATCTTAAGGGGACCGGGGAGCTGTTTTTT	CSVEDLKGTGELFF	NA	TRBV29-1	TRBJ2-2	few
TGTGCCAGCAGCCAAGGGCCCGACGGGGAGCTGTTTTTT	CASSQGPDGELFF	NA	TRBV14	TRBJ2-2	few
TGTGCCAGCAGTTTTCCCAACTTCGGGGACAATTCACCCCTCCACTTT	CASSFPNFGDNSPLHF	NA	TRBV28	TRBJ1-6	many
TGTGCCAGCAGCAACAATTGGACAGAAAACATTCAGTACTTC	CASSNNWTENIQYF	NA	TRBV11-2	TRBJ2-4	NA
TGCAGTGCTAGAGTTCACGGCGGCTCTGGGGCCAACGTCCTGACTTTC	CSARVHGGSGANVLTF	NA	TRBV20-1	TRBJ2-6	many